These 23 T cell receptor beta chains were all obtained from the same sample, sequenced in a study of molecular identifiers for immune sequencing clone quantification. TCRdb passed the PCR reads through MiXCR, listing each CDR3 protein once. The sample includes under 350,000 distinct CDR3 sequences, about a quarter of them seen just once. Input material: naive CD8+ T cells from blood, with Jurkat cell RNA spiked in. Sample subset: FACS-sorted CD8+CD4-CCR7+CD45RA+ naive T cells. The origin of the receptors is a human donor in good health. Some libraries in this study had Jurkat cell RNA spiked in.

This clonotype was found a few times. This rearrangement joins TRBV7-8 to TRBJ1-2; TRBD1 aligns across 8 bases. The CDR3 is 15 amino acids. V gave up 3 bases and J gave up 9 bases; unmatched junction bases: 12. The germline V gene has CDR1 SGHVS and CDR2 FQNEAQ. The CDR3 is CASSFPGQAIDRYTF. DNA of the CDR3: TGTGCCAGCAGCTTCCCGGGACAGGCCATAGATCGCTACACCTTC. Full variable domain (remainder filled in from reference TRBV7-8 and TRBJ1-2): GAGVSQSPRYKVAKRGQDVALRCDPISGHVSLFWYQQALGQGPEFLTYFQNEAQLDKSGLPSDRFFAERPEGSVSTLKIQRTQQEDSAVYLCASSFPGQAIDRYTFGSGTRLTVV.

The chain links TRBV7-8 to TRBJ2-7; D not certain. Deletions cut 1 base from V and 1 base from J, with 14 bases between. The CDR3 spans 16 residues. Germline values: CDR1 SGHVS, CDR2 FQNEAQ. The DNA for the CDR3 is TGTGCCAGCAGCTTAGGGATCCGGGCCCCATCCTACGAGCAGTACTTC. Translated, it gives CASSLGIRAPSYEQYF.

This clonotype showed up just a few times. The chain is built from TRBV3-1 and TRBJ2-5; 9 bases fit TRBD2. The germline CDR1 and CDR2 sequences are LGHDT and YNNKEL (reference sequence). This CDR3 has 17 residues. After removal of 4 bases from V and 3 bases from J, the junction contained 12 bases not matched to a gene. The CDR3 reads CASSPRASGGPKETQYF. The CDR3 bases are TGTGCCAGCAGCCCGAGGGCCAGCGGGGGGCCGAAAGAGACCCAGTACTTC.

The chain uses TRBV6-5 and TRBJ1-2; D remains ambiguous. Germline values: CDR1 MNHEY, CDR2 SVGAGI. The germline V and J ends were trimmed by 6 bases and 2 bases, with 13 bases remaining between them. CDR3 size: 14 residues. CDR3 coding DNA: TGTGCCAGCAGCCCCGATCAGCGGAACTATGGCTACACCTTC. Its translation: CASSPDQRNYGYTF.

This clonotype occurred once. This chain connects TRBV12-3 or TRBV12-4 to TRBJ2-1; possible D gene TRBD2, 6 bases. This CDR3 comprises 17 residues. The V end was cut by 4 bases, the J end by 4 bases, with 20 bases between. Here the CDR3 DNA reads TGTGCCAGCAGTTCAGGGAATCTAGCGCGATCGTACAATGAGCAGTTCTTC. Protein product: CASSSGNLARSYNEQFF.

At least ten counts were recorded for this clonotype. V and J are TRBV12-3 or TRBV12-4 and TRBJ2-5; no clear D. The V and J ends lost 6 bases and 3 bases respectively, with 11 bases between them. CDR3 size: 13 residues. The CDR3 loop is CASSTVAEETQYF. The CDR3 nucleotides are TGTGCCAGCAGCACTGTGGCGGAAGAGACCCAGTACTTC.

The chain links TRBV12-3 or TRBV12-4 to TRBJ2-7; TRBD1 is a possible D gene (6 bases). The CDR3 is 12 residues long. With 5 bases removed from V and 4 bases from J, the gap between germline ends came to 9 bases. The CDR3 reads CASSAGQYEQYF. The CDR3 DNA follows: TGTGCCAGCAGTGCAGGACAGTACGAGCAGTACTTC.

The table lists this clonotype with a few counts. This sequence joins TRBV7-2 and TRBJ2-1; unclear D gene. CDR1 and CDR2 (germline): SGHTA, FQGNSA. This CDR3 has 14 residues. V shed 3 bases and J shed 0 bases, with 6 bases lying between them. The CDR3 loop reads CASSFYSSYNEQFF. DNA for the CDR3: TGTGCCAGCAGCTTCTATAGCTCCTACAATGAGCAGTTCTTC.

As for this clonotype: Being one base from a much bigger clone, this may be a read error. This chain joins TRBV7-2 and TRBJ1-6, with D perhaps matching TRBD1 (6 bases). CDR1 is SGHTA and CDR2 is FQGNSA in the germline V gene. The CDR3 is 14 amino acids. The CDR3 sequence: CASNLAQGRSPLHF. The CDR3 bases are TGTGCCAGCAACTTAGCGCAGGGGCGATCACCCCTCCACTTT.

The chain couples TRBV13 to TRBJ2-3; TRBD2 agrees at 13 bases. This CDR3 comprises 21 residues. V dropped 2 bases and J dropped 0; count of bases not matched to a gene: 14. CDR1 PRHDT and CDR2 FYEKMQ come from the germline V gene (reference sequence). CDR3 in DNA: TGTGCCAGCAGCTTAAGACTAGCGGGGGGCATAGCACATTCTAGCACAGATACGCAGTATTTT. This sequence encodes CASSLRLAGGIAHSSTDTQYF.

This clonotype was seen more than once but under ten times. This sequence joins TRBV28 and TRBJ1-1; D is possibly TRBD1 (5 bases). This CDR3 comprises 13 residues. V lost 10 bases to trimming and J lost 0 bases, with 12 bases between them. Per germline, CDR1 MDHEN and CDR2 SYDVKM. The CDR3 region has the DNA TGTGCCACATCCGACAGAATGAACACTGAAGCTTTCTTT. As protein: CATSDRMNTEAFF.

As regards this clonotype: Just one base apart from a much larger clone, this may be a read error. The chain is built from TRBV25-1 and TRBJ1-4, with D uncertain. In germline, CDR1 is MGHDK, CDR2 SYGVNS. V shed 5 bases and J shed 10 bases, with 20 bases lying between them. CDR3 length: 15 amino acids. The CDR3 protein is CASSPLDGRYGKLFF. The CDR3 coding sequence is TGTGCCAGCAGTCCTCTGGACGGGCGCTATGGAAAACTGTTTTTT. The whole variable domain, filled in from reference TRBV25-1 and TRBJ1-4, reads EADIYQTPRYLVIGTGKKITLECSQTMGHDKMYWYQQDPGMELHLIHYSYGVNSTEKGDLSSESTVSRIRTEHFPLTLESARPSHTSQYLCASSPLDGRYGKLFFGSGTQLSVL.

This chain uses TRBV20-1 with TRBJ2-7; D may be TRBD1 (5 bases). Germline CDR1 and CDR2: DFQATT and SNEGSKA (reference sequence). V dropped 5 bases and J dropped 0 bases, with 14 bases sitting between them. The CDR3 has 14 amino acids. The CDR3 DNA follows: TGCAGTGCTCCATGGCCTGACAGCTCCTACGAGCAGTACTTC. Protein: CSAPWPDSSYEQYF.

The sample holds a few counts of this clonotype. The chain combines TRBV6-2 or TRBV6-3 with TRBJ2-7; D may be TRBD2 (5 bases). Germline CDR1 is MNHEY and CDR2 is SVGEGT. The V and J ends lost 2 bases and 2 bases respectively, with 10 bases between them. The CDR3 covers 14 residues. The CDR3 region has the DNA TGTGCCAGCAGTTACCGGCGGACTGCCTACGAGCAGTACTTC. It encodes CASSYRRTAYEQYF.

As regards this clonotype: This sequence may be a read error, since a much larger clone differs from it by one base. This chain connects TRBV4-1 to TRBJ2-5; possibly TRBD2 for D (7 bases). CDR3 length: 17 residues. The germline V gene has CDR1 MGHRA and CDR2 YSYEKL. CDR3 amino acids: CASSQLTAGALQETRYF. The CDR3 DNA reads TGCGCCAGCAGCCAGCTAACGGCGGGGGCCCTCCAAGAGACCCGGTACTTC.

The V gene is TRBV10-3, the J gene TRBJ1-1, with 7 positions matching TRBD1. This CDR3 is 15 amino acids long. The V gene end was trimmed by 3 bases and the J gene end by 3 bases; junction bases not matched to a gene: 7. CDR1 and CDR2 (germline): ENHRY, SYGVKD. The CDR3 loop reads CAISEFQTGHTEAFF. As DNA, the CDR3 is TGTGCCATCAGTGAATTCCAGACAGGGCACACTGAAGCTTTCTTT.

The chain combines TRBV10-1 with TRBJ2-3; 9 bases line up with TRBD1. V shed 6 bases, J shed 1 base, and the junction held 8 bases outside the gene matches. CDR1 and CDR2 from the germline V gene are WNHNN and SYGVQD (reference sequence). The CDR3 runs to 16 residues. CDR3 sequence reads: CASSEQGAYRTDTQYF. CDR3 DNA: TGCGCCAGCAGCGAACAGGGGGCCTATCGCACAGATACGCAGTATTTT.

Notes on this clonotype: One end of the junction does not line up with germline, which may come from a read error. The CDR3: CASSLGPGGLNTGAFF. The CDR3 DNA reads TGTGCCAGCAGCTTAGGGCCAGGGGGACTGAACACTGGAGCTTTCTTT. The chain has TRBV5-4 and TRBJ1-1; 7 nucleotides agree with TRBD1. Germline CDR1 SGHNT, CDR2 YYREEE (reference sequence). The CDR3 contains 16 residues.

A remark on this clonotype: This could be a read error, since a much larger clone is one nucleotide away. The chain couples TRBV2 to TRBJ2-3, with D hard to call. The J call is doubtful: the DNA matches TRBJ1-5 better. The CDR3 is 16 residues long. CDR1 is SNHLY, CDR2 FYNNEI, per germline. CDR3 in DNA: TGTGCCAGCAGTGAAAATCTGGTCGCCGGAGCAGATACGCAGCATTTT. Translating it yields CASSENLVAGADTQHF.

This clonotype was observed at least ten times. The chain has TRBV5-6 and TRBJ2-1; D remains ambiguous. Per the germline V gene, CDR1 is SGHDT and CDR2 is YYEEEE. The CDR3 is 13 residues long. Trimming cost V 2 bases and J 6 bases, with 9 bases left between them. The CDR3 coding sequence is TGTGCCAGCAGCTTATGGGTCCTCAATGAGCAGTTCTTC. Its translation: CASSLWVLNEQFF.

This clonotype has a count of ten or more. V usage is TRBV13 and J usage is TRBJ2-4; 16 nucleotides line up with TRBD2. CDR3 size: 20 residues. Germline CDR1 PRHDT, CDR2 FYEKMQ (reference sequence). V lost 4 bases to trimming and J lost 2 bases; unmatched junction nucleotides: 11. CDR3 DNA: TGTGCCAGCAGCTCCGACCCGGGACTAGCGGGAGGGGTAACCAAAAACATTCAGTACTTC. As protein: CASSSDPGLAGGVTKNIQYF. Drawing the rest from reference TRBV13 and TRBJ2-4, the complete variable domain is AAGVIQSPRHLIKEKRETATLKCYPIPRHDTVYWYQQGPGQDPQFLISFYEKMQSDKGSIPDRFSAQQFSDYHSELNMSSLELGDSALYFCASSSDPGLAGGVTKNIQYFGAGTRLSVL.

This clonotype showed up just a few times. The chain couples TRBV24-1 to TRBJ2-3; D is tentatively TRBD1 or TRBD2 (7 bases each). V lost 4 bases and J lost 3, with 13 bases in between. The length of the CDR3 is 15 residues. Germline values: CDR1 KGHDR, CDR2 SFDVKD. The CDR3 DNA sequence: TGTGCCACCAGTGAAAGACAGGGAGGGACAGATACGCAGTATTTT. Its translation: CATSERQGGTDTQYF.

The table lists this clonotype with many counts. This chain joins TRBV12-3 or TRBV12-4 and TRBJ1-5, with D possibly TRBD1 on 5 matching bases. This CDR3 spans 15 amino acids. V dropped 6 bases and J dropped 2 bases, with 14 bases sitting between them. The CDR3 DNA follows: TGTGCCAGCAGCCCCCGCGGGGCCGGCAATCAGCCCCAGCATTTT. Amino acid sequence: CASSPRGAGNQPQHF.